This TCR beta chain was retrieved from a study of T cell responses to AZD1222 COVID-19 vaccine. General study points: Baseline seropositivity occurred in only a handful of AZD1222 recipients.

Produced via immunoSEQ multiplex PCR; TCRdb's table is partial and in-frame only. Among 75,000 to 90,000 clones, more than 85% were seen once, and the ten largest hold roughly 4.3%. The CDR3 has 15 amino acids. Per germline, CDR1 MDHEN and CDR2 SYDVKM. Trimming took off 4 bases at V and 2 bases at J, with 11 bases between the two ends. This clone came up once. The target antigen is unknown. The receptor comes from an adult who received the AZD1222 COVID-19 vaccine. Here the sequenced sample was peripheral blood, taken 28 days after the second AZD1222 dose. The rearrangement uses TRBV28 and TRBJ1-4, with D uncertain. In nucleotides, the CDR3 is TGTGCCAGCAGTTCCGTCGGTCCGACTAATGAAAAACTGTTTTTT. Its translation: CASSSVGPTNEKLFF. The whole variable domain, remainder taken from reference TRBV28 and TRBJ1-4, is DVKVTQSSRYLVKRTGEKVFLECVQDMDHENMFWYRQDPGLGLRLIYFSYDVKMKEKGDIPEGYSVSREKKERFSLILESASTNQTSMYLCASSSVGPTNEKLFFGSGTQLSVL.